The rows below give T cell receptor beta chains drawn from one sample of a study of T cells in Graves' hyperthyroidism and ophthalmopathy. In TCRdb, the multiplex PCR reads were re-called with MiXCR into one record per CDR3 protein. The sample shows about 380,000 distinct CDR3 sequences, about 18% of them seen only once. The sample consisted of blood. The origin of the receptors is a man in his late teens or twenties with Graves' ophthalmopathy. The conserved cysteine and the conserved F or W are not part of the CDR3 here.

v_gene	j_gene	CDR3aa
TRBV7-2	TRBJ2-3	ASSLVGLEIADTQY
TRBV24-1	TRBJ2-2	ATSDVNTGELF
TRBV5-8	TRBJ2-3	ASSVANTDTQY
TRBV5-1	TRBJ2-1	ASRFDRYNEQF
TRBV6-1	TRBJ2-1	ASSPGLAGPSSYNEQF
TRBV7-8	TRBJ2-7	ASSQGRAREQY
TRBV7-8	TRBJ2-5	ATQRGRQETQY
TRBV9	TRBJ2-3	ASSVTGTSTDTQY
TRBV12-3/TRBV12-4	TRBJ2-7	ASRKHPYEQY
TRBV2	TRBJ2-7	ASMASGYEQY
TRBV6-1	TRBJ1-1	ASKGSFSGTEAF